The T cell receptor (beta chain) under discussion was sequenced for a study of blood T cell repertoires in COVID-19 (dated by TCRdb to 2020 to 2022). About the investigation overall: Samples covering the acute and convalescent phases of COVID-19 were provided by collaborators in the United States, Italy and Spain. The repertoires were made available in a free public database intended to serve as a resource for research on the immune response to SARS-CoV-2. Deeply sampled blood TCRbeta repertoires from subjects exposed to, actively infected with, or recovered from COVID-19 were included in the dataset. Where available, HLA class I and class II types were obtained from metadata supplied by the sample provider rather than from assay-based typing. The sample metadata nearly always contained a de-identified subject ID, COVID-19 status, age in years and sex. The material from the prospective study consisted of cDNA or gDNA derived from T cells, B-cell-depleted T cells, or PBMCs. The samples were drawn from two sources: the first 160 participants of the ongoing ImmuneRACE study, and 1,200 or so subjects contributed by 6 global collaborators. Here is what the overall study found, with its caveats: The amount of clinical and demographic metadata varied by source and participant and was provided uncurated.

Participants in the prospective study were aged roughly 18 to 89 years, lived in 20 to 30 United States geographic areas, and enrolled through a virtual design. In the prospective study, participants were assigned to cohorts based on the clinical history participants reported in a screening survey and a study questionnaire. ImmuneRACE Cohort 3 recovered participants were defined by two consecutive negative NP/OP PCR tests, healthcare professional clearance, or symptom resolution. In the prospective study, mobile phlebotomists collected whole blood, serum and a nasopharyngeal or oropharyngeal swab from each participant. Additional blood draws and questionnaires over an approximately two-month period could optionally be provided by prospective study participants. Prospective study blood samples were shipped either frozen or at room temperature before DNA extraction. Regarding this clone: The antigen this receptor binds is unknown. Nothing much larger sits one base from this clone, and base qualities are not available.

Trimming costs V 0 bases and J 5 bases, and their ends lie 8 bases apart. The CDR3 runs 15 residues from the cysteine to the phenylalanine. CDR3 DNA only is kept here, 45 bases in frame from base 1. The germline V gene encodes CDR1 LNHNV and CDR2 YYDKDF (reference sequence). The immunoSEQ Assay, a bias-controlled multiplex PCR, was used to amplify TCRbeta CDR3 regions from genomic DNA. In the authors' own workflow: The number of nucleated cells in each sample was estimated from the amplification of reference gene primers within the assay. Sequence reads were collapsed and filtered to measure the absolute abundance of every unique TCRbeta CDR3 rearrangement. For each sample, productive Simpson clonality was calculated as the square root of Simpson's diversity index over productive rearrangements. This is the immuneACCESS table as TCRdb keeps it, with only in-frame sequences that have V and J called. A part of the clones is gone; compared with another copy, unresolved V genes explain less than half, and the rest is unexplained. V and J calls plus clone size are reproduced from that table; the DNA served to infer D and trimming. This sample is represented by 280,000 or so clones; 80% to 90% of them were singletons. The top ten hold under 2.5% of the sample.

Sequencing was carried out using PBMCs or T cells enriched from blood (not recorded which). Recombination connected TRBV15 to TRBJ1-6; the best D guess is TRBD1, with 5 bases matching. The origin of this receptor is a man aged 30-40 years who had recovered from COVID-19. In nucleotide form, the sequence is TGTGCCACCAGCAGAGACCAGACAGATAATTCACCCCTCCACTTT. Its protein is CATSRDQTDNSPLHF.